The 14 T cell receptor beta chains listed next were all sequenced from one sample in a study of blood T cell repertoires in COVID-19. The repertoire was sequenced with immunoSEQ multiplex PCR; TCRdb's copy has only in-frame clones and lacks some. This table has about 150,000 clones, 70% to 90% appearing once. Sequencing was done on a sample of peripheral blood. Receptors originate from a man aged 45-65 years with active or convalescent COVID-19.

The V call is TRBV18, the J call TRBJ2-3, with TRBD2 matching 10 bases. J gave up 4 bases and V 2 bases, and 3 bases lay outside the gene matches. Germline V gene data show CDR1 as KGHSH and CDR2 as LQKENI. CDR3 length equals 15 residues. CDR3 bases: TGTGCCAGCTCACCAACTAGCGGGGACCCAGATACGCAGTATTTT. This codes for CASSPTSGDPDTQYF.

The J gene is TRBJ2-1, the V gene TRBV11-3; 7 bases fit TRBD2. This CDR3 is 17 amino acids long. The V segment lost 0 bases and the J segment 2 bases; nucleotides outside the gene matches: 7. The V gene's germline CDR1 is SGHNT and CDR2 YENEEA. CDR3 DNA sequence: TGTGCCAGCAGCTTAGAAAGGGGAGGGCGGACCTACAATGAGCAGTTCTTC. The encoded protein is CASSLERGGRTYNEQFF.

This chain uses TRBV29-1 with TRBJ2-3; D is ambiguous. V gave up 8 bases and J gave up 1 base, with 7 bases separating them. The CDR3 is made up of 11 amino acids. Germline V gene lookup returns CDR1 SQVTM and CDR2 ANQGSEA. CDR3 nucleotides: TGCAGCCTTTCCGGCACAGATACGCAGTATTTT. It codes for CSLSGTDTQYF.

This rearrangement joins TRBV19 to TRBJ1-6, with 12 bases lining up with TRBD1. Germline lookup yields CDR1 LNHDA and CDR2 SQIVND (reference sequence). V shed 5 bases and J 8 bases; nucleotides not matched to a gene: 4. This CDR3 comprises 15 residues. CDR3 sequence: CASSQGTGGYSPLHF. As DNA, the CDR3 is TGTGCCAGTAGTCAAGGGACAGGGGGCTATTCACCCCTCCACTTT. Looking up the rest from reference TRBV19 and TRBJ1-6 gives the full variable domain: DGGITQSPKYLFRKEGQNVTLSCEQNLNHDAMYWYRQDPGQGLRLIYYSQIVNDFQKGDIAEGYSVSREKKESFPLTVTSAQKNPTAFYLCASSQGTGGYSPLHFGNGTRLTVT.

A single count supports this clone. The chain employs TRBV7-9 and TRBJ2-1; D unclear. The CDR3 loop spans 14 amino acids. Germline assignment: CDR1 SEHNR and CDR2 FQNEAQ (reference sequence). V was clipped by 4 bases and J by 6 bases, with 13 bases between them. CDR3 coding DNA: TGTGCCAGCAGCTCGGTGGTAGCCTCCAATGAGCAGTTCTTC. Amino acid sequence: CASSSVVASNEQFF. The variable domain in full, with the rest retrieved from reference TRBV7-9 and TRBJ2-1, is DTGVSQNPRHKITKRGQNVTFRCDPISEHNRLYWYRQTLGQGPEFLTYFQNEAQLEKSRLLSDRFSAERPKGSFSTLEIQRTEQGDSAMYLCASSSVVASNEQFFGPGTRLTVL.

Here the CDR3 reads CASSQQEGTPLHF. The CDR3 DNA reads as TGTGCCAGCAGCCAACAGGAGGGGACACCCCTCCACTTT. J is TRBJ1-6 and V is TRBV7-3, with D possibly TRBD1 on 5 matching bases. Deletions cut 5 bases from V and 11 bases from J, with 13 bases between. The CDR3 runs 13 residues. The V gene's germline CDR1 is SGHTA and CDR2 FQGTGA.

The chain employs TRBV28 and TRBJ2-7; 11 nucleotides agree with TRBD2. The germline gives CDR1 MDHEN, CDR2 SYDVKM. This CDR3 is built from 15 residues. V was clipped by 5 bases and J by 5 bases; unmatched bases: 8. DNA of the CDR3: TGTGCCAGCAGTGTCCTAGCGGGAGGTTCCGACGAGCAGTACTTC. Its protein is CASSVLAGGSDEQYF.

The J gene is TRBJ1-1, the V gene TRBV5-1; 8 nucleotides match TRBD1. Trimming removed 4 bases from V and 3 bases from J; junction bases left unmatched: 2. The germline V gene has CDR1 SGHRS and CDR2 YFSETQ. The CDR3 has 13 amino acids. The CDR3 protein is CASSTQGDTEAFF. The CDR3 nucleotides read TGCGCCAGCAGCACACAGGGGGACACTGAAGCTTTCTTT.

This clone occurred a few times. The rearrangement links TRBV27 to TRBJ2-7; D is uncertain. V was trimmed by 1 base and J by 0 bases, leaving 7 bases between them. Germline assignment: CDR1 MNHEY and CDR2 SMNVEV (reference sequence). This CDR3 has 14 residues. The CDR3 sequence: CASSLYFHSYEQYF. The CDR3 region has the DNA TGTGCCAGCAGTTTATACTTTCACTCCTACGAGCAGTACTTC.

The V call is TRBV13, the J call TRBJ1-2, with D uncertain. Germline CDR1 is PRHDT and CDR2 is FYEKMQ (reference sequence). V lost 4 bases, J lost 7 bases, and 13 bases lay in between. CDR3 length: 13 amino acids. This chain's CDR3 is CASSSHGEGGYTF. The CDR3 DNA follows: TGTGCCAGCAGCTCACACGGGGAGGGTGGCTACACCTTC.

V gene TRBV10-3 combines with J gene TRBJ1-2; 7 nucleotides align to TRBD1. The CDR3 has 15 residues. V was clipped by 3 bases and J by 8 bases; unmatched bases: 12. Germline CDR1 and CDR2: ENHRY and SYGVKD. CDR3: CAISEPGQRSGGYTF. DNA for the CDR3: TGTGCCATCAGTGAACCGGGACAGCGTTCAGGGGGCTACACCTTC.

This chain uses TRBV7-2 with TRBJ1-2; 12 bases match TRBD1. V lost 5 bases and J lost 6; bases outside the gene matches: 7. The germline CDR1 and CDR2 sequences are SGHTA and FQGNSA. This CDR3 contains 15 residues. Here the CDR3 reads CASSLRGTGGNGYTF. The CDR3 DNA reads TGTGCCAGCAGCCTACGGGGGACAGGGGGCAATGGCTACACCTTC.

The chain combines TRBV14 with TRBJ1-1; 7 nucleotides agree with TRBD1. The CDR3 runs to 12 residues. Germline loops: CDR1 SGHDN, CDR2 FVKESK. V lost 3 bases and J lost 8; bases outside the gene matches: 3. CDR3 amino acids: CASSHSGGEAFF. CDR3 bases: TGTGCCAGCAGCCATTCAGGGGGAGAAGCTTTCTTT.

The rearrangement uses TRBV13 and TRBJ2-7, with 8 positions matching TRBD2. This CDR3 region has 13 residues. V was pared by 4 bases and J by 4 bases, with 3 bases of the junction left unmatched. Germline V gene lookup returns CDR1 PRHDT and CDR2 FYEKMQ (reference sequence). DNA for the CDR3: TGTGCCAGCAGCTCACTAGCGGTATACGAGCAGTACTTC. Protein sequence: CASSSLAVYEQYF.